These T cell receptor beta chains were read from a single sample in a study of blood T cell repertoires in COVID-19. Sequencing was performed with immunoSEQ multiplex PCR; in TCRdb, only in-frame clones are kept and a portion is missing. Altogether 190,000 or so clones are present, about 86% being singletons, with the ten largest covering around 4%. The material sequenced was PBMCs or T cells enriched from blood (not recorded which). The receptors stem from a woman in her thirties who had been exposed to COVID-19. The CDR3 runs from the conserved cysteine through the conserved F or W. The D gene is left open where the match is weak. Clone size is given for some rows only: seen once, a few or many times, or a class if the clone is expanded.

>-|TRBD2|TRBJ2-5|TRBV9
CASSVGAGTSGGANQETQYF
TGTGCCAGCAGCGTAGGAGCCGGGACTAGCGGGGGGGCAAATCAAGAGACCCAGTACTTC
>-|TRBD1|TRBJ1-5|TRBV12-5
CASGLVIGTDNQPQHF
TGTGCTAGTGGTTTGGTAATAGGGACAGATAATCAGCCCCAGCATTTT
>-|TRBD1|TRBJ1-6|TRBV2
CASSGQGAPYNSPLHF
TGTGCCAGCAGTGGACAGGGCGCCCCCTATAATTCACCCCTCCACTTT
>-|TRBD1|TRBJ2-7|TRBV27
CASSSGTGGREQYF
TGTGCCAGCAGCTCCGGGACAGGGGGGCGGGAGCAGTACTTC
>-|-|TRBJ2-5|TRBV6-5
CASVRGHQETQYF
TGTGCCAGCGTCAGGGGACATCAAGAGACCCAGTACTTC
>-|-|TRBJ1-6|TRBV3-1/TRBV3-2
CASSQEGRVNSPLHF
TGTGCCAGCAGCCAAGAAGGCAGGGTGAATTCACCCCTCCACTTT
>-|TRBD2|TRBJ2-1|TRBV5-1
CASNLLTGGENEQFF
TGCGCCAGCAACCTCCTGACGGGGGGAGAAAATGAGCAGTTCTTC
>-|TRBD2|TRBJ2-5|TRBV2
CASRTSGGSETQYF
TGTGCCAGCCGGACTAGCGGGGGGTCGGAGACCCAGTACTTC
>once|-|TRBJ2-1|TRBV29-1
CSVRAEGSYNEQFF
TGCAGCGTGCGAGCCGAGGGCTCCTACAATGAGCAGTTCTTC
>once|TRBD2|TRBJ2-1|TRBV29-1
CSVPRLAGGLNEQFF
TGCAGCGTCCCTAGACTAGCGGGGGGCCTCAATGAGCAGTTCTTC
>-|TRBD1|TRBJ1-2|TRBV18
CASSLGTGGDGYTF
TGTGCCAGCTCACTCGGGACAGGGGGCGATGGCTACACCTTC
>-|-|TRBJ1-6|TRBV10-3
CAISGNSGNSPLHF
TGTGCCATCAGTGGCAACTCGGGTAATTCACCCCTCCACTTT
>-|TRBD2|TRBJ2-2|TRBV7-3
CASSLAQRGNTGELFF
TGTGCCAGCAGCTTAGCCCAGCGGGGGAACACCGGGGAGCTGTTTTTT
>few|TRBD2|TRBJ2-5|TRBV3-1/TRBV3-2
CASSHGLAGGQETQYF
TGTGCCAGCAGCCACGGACTAGCGGGGGGACAAGAGACCCAGTACTTC
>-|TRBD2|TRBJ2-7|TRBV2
CASSASGTASSYEQYF
TGTGCCAGCAGTGCGAGCGGGACGGCAAGCTCCTACGAGCAGTACTTC
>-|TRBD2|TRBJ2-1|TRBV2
CASNGLAGGPSYNEQFF
TGTGCCAGCAATGGACTAGCGGGGGGACCTAGCTACAATGAGCAGTTCTTC
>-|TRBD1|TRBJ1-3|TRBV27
CARLAGTGVFSRGNTIYF
TGTGCCAGACTCGCCGGGACAGGGGTTTTCAGTCGCGGAAACACCATATATTTT
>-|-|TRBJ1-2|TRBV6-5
CASSYEAGENYGYTF
TGTGCCAGCAGTTACGAGGCAGGGGAGAACTATGGCTACACCTTC
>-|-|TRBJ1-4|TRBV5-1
CASSPGGAGNEKLFF
TGCGCCAGCAGCCCTGGGGGGGCGGGTAATGAAAAACTGTTTTTT
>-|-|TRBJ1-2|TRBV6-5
CASSYGRGYGYTF
TGTGCCAGCAGTTACGGTCGAGGCTATGGCTACACCTTC
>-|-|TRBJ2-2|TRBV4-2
CASSQKGALPGELFF
TGTGCCAGCAGCCAAAAAGGGGCGCTCCCCGGGGAGCTGTTTTTT
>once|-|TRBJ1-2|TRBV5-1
CASSPSGGKGFGYTF
TGCGCCAGCAGCCCCAGCGGGGGGAAGGGTTTTGGCTACACCTTC
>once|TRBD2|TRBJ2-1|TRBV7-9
CASSTRDYSYNEQFF
TGTGCCAGCAGTACTAGGGACTACTCCTACAATGAGCAGTTCTTC
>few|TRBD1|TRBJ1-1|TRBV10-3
CAIRIGQGNTEAFF
TGTGCCATCAGAATAGGACAGGGGAACACTGAAGCTTTCTTT
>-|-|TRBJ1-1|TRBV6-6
CASRGRGGAEAFF
TGTGCCAGCAGGGGGAGGGGTGGGGCTGAAGCTTTCTTT
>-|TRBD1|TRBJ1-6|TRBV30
CAWRARDRGSASPLHF
TGTGCCTGGAGGGCCCGGGACAGGGGATCTGCTTCACCCCTCCACTTT
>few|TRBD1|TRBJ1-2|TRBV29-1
CSVVLLTGPYGYTF
TGCAGCGTTGTCCTGCTGACAGGGCCCTATGGCTACACCTTC
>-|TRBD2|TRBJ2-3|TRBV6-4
CASRRGGVLTDTQYF
TGTGCCAGCAGACGGGGAGGGGTCCTCACAGATACGCAGTATTTT
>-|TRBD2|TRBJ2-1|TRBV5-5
CASSEPGLAKNEQFF
TGTGCCAGCAGCGAGCCGGGACTAGCGAAGAATGAGCAGTTCTTC
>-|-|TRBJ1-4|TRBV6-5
CASRTGGEKLFF
TGTGCCAGCCGTACCGGGGGTGAAAAACTGTTTTTT
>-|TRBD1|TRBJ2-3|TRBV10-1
CASSDSRTGGDTQYF
TGCGCCAGCAGTGACTCTAGGACAGGGGGAGATACGCAGTATTTT
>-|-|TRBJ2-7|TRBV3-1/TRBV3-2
CASSQARHYEQYF
TGTGCCAGCAGCCAAGCCAGGCACTACGAGCAGTACTTC
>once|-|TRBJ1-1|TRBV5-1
CASSFTGSNTEAFF
TGCGCCAGCAGCTTCACAGGGTCGAACACTGAAGCTTTCTTT
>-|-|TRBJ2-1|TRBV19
CASSMGGVEQFF
TGTGCCAGTAGTATGGGCGGGGTAGAGCAGTTCTTC
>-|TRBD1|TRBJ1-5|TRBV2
CASSELQGEESNQPQHF
TGTGCCAGCAGTGAATTGCAGGGGGAAGAAAGCAATCAGCCCCAGCATTTT
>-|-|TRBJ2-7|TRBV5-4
CASSAGPGHGSYEQYF
TGTGCCAGCAGCGCCGGACCGGGACATGGGTCCTACGAGCAGTACTTC
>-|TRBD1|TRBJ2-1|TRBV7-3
CASSLTRDRGVNEQFF
TGTGCCAGCAGCTTAACCCGGGACAGGGGGGTCAATGAGCAGTTCTTC
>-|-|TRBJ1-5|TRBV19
CASRDTGGYSNQPQHF
TGTGCCAGCCGGGACACCGGAGGTTATAGCAATCAGCCCCAGCATTTT
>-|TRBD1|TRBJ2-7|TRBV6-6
CATTASGTGEQYF
TGTGCCACCACCGCTTCAGGGACAGGCGAGCAGTACTTC
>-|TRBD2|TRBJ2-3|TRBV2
CASTPQGLASGEAQYF
TGTGCCAGCACCCCTCAAGGACTAGCGTCAGGAGAGGCGCAGTATTTT
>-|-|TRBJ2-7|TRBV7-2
CASSLQRSSYEQYF
TGTGCCAGCAGCTTACAGCGAAGCTCCTACGAGCAGTACTTC
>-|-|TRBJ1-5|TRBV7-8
CASSSSKGGGNQPQHF
TGTGCCAGCAGCTCCTCAAAGGGGGGGGGCAATCAGCCCCAGCATTTT
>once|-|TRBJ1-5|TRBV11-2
CASSLVPGGGQPQHF
TGTGCCAGCAGCCTCGTCCCTGGGGGAGGTCAGCCCCAGCATTTT
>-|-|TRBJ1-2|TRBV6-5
CASSRQANYGYTF
TGTGCCAGCAGCAGACAGGCCAACTATGGCTACACCTTC
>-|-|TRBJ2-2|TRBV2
CASNLAPNTGELFF
TGTGCCAGCAATTTGGCACCGAACACCGGGGAGCTGTTTTTT